These 26 T cell receptor beta chains came from one sample sequenced in a study of cytomegalovirus exposure and HLA in healthy donors (dated by TCRdb to 2016 to 2017). The library was obtained by the immunoSEQ multiplex PCR assay. The multiplex PCR relied on a mix of 60 forward primers for TCR Vbeta segments and 13 reverse primers for TCR Jbeta segments. Sourced from immuneACCESS, this table was stored by TCRdb with only in-frame sequences that have V and J called. A share of the clones is absent; for the studies checked, an unresolved V gene accounts for under half, and the remainder has no known explanation. In all, the sample holds around 170,000 clones, and over 60% of those were seen once. The ten largest account for about 1.4% of the sample. The sample taken for sequencing was PBMCs. The receptors here all came from a girl between 5 and 17 years old in good health and CMV-seronegative.

V is TRBV13 and J is TRBJ2-3; 10 bases are a match to TRBD2. CDR3 size: 17 residues. V shed 7 bases and J 3 bases; nucleotides not matched to a gene: 13. Germline V gives CDR1 PRHDT, CDR2 FYEKMQ (reference sequence). The CDR3 reads CASTRRQAGGPTDTQYF. CDR3 sequence (DNA): TGTGCCAGCACCCGGCGGCAAGCGGGGGGGCCTACAGATACGCAGTATTTT.

CDR3 amino acids: CASSSTTGSYGYTF. The CDR3 nucleotides read TGTGCCAGCAGCTCCACAACAGGGTCCTATGGCTACACCTTC. The chain carries TRBV5-5 and TRBJ1-2, with a tentative D call TRBD1 (6 bases). Germline CDR1 is SGHKS and CDR2 is YYEKEE (reference sequence). Trimming cost V 3 bases and J 4 bases, with 13 bases left between them. The CDR3 loop spans 14 amino acids.

The chain recombines TRBV5-4 with TRBJ1-1, with TRBD1 identical over 7 bases. There are 17 residues in the CDR3. V lost 0 bases, J lost 0 bases, and 8 bases stayed unmatched. Germline V gene lookup returns CDR1 SGHNT and CDR2 YYREEE (reference sequence). The CDR3, as DNA: TGTGCCAGCAGCTTGGGTGGACAGGCAGCCATGAACACTGAAGCTTTCTTT. Its translation: CASSLGGQAAMNTEAFF. Looking up the rest from reference TRBV5-4 and TRBJ1-1 gives the full variable domain: ETGVTQSPTHLIKTRGQQVTLRCSSQSGHNTVSWYQQALGQGPQFIFQYYREEENGRGNFPPRFSGLQFPNYSSELNVNALELDDSALYLCASSLGGQAAMNTEAFFGQGTRLTVV.

This clone was counted a few times. The chain combines TRBV7-6 with TRBJ1-4; a possible D gene is TRBD1 (5 bases). This CDR3 contains 13 residues. The V end was cut by 5 bases, the J end by 8 bases, with 12 bases between. CDR1 SGHVS and CDR2 FNYEAQ come from the germline V gene. CDR3 in amino acids: CASSQGQEEKLFF. The DNA of the CDR3 is TGTGCCAGCAGCCAGGGTCAGGAAGAAAAACTGTTTTTT.

This chain uses TRBV9 with TRBJ1-2, with D tentatively TRBD1 (6 bases). V lost 3 bases and J lost 0, with 9 bases in between. CDR3 length: 14 amino acids. Germline lookup yields CDR1 SGDLS and CDR2 YYNGEE. The CDR3 loop is CASSARGSNYGYTF. For the CDR3, the DNA is TGTGCCAGCAGCGCCAGGGGATCTAACTATGGCTACACCTTC.

The rearrangement joins TRBV7-9 to TRBJ2-2; 8 bases are a match to TRBD1. The CDR3 covers 15 residues. With 3 bases clipped from V and 1 base from J, the junction kept 1 base outside the gene matches. Germline lookup yields CDR1 SEHNR and CDR2 FQNEAQ (reference sequence). As DNA, the CDR3 is TGTGCCAGCAGCTTCGGGACAGGGAACACCGGGGAGCTGTTTTTT. It is translated as CASSFGTGNTGELFF.

This rearrangement joins TRBV2 to TRBJ1-2, with a tentative D call TRBD1 (6 bases). There are 13 residues in the CDR3. The V and J ends lost 5 bases and 5 bases respectively, with 12 bases between them. The germline CDR1 and CDR2 sequences are SNHLY and FYNNEI. CDR3 DNA sequence: TGTGCCAGCAGTCCACAGGGAGGGTATGGCTACACCTTC. It is translated as CASSPQGGYGYTF. Supplemented by reference TRBV2 and TRBJ1-2, the full variable domain reads EPEVTQTPSHQVTQMGQEVILRCVPISNHLYFYWYRQILGQKVEFLVSFYNNEISEKSEIFDDQFSVERPDGSNFTLKIRSTKLEDSAMYFCASSPQGGYGYTFGSGTRLTVV.

The chain couples TRBV9 to TRBJ2-7; possible D gene TRBD1, 6 bases. This CDR3 is 13 amino acids long. The V gene lost 5 bases and the J gene lost 3 bases, with 12 bases spanning the gap. Germline CDR1 and CDR2: SGDLS and YYNGEE. CDR3 loop: CASSAGTHYEQYF. Here the CDR3 DNA reads TGTGCCAGCAGTGCCGGGACACACTACGAGCAGTACTTC.

The rearrangement links TRBV10-3 to TRBJ1-1; D remains unclear. The germline gives CDR1 ENHRY, CDR2 SYGVKD. V lost 1 base and J 4 bases, leaving 10 bases between the germline ends. The CDR3 is 14 residues long. CDR3 in amino acids: CAISEYREGTEAFF. The CDR3 DNA is TGTGCCATCAGTGAGTATAGGGAGGGCACTGAAGCTTTCTTT.

V gene TRBV7-8 combines with J gene TRBJ1-4; D perhaps matches TRBD1 (5 bases). The CDR3 totals 15 residues. The V gene lost 5 bases and the J gene lost 4 bases, with 14 bases spanning the gap. From germline, CDR1 is SGHVS and CDR2 FQNEAQ. For the CDR3, the DNA is TGTGCCAGCAGCCGGACCGCGGGGGGTAATGAAAAACTGTTTTTT. Its translation is CASSRTAGGNEKLFF.

The chain combines TRBV7-6 with TRBJ1-3; D is uncertain. The germline V and J ends were trimmed by 0 bases and 0 bases, with 9 bases remaining between them. The CDR3 has 16 residues. CDR1 and CDR2 from the germline V gene are SGHVS and FNYEAQ. As DNA, the CDR3 is TGTGCCAGCAGCTTAGCCCACGGGTCCTCTGGAAACACCATATATTTT. The encoded protein is CASSLAHGSSGNTIYF.

The CDR3 DNA follows: TGTGCCAGCCGGGTCTCCATGAACACTGAAGCTTTCTTT. It yields the protein CASRVSMNTEAFF. This sequence joins TRBV6-1 and TRBJ1-1, with unresolved D. Trimming shortened V by 8 bases and J by 0 bases, and 10 bases separated the two germline ends. Germline loops: CDR1 MNHNS, CDR2 SASEGT. CDR3 length: 13 amino acids.

This clone turned up a few times. The chain is built from TRBV29-1 and TRBJ1-1, with TRBD1 identical over 9 bases. Trimming at V came to 4 bases and at J to 0 bases, leaving 9 bases not matched to a gene. Looked up from germline, CDR1 is SQVTM and CDR2 is ANQGSEA. The CDR3 contains 16 residues. CDR3 in amino acids: CSVVFGQGWMNTEAFF. The CDR3 nucleotides are TGCAGCGTTGTATTCGGACAGGGGTGGATGAACACTGAAGCTTTCTTT.

The chain has TRBV6-5 and TRBJ1-5; 9 nucleotides line up with TRBD1. The CDR3 spans 15 residues. Germline CDR1 MNHEY, CDR2 SVGAGI. J gave up 2 bases and V 5 bases, and 4 bases lay outside the gene matches. The CDR3 here is CASSTGGGGNQPQHF. Here the CDR3 DNA reads TGTGCCAGCAGTACAGGGGGCGGGGGCAATCAGCCCCAGCATTTT.

This chain connects TRBV21-1 to TRBJ2-7; the table's TRBD1 call for D was not verified on the DNA. TRBV21-1 is a known pseudogene. The CDR3 spans 13 residues. CDR3 amino acids: CASSKGTGTGAFF. The CDR3 DNA sequence: TGTGCCAGCAGCAAAGGGACCGGGACAGGGGCTTTCTTC.

This clone was counted between two and nine times. The chain uses TRBV25-1 and TRBJ1-1; tentatively, D is TRBD1 (5 bases). CDR1 is MGHDK and CDR2 is SYGVNS in the germline V gene. The CDR3 runs to 18 residues. The ends were cut back, 0 bases at V and 1 base at J, with 18 bases in the middle. The CDR3 is CASSEYEAGPRGNTEAFF. The CDR3 nucleotides read TGTGCCAGCAGTGAATACGAAGCAGGGCCCCGTGGGAACACTGAAGCTTTCTTT. Based on the CDR3 plus reference TRBV25-1 and TRBJ1-1, the full variable domain is EADIYQTPRYLVIGTGKKITLECSQTMGHDKMYWYQQDPGMELHLIHYSYGVNSTEKGDLSSESTVSRIRTEHFPLTLESARPSHTSQYLCASSEYEAGPRGNTEAFFGQGTRLTVV.

V usage is TRBV7-8 and J usage is TRBJ2-2; D ambiguous. The CDR3 is 15 residues long. Germline CDR1 is SGHVS and CDR2 is FQNEAQ. V gave up 3 bases and J gave up 2 bases, with 10 bases separating them. The CDR3 here is CASSLTVTNTGELFF. The CDR3 region has the DNA TGTGCCAGCAGCTTGACGGTGACTAACACCGGGGAGCTGTTTTTT.

In its sample, this clone was seen many times. The chain recombines TRBV6-1 with TRBJ1-1; 7 bases fit TRBD1. V gave up 3 bases and J gave up 3 bases; unmatched junction bases: 13. Germline CDR1 and CDR2: MNHNS and SASEGT. The CDR3 is made up of 17 amino acids. The CDR3 region has the DNA TGTGCCAGCAGTGAGGGTTGGGGCAGGGGGTGGGACACTGAAGCTTTCTTT. Translating it yields CASSEGWGRGWDTEAFF.

This sequence joins TRBV27 and TRBJ1-1, with a weak D call TRBD1 (5 bases). The germline V gene encodes CDR1 MNHEY and CDR2 SMNVEV (reference sequence). The CDR3 contains 14 residues. V lost 6 bases, J lost 1 base, and 12 bases lay in between. This CDR3 is CASSPYRPNTEAFF. CDR3 coding DNA: TGTGCCAGCAGCCCATACAGGCCGAACACTGAAGCTTTCTTT.

The V gene is TRBV7-9, the J gene TRBJ2-2, with D tentatively TRBD1 (6 bases). CDR1 and CDR2 from the germline V gene are SEHNR and FQNEAQ (reference sequence). The V end lost 4 bases, the J end lost 1 base, and 7 bases lay between the germline ends. The CDR3 spans 14 residues. In DNA form, the CDR3 reads TGTGCCAGCAGCTCGGGACAGAACACCGGGGAGCTGTTTTTT. This encodes CASSSGQNTGELFF.

J is TRBJ2-3 and V is TRBV11-2, with D possibly being TRBD1 (6 bases). The length of the CDR3 is 16 residues. Germline V gene data show CDR1 as SGHAT and CDR2 as FQNNGV. Trimming took off 0 bases at V and 1 base at J, with 11 bases between the two ends. CDR3 bases: TGTGCCAGCAGCTTAGAAAACAGGGCCCGCACAGATACGCAGTATTTT. Amino acids: CASSLENRARTDTQYF.

This chain joins TRBV7-6 and TRBJ1-3, with 8 bases identical to TRBD1. The germline CDR1 and CDR2 sequences are SGHVS and FNYEAQ. V shed 3 bases, J shed 3 bases, and the junction held 10 bases outside the gene matches. The CDR3 consists of 17 residues. CDR3 coding DNA: TGTGCCAGCAGCTTCGCCACAGACAGGGGCGGTGGAAACACCATATATTTT. Protein: CASSFATDRGGGNTIYF.

This clone has only one observation. This chain connects TRBV5-4 to TRBJ2-1; 12 positions agree with TRBD2. The V gene's germline CDR1 is SGHNT and CDR2 YYREEE (reference sequence). CDR3 length: 16 amino acids. Trimming took 3 bases from V and 4 from J; bases not matched to a gene: 5. The CDR3 sequence is CASSSRTSGVYNEQFF. The CDR3 region has the DNA TGTGCCAGCAGCTCGCGGACTAGCGGGGTATACAATGAGCAGTTCTTC.

Only one count was recorded for this clone. This chain links TRBV2 with TRBJ2-7, with TRBD2 matching 9 bases. Germline values: CDR1 SNHLY, CDR2 FYNNEI. V was clipped by 6 bases and J by 1 base; unmatched bases: 7. This CDR3 comprises 15 residues. The CDR3 DNA reads TGTGCCAGCAGAATAGCGGGGGCCCAATCCTACGAGCAGTACTTC. This codes for CASRIAGAQSYEQYF.

The chain couples TRBV9 to TRBJ1-1; D ambiguous. The CDR3 has 15 amino acids. V was clipped by 2 bases and J by 0 bases, with 11 bases between them. The germline gives CDR1 SGDLS, CDR2 YYNGEE. Here the CDR3 DNA reads TGTGCCAGCAGCGTGGGAGCTAACATGAACACTGAAGCTTTCTTT. This codes for CASSVGANMNTEAFF.

This chain links TRBV2 with TRBJ2-2; 10 positions match TRBD2. CDR1 is SNHLY and CDR2 is FYNNEI in the germline V gene. This CDR3 is 13 amino acids long. The V and J ends lost 10 bases and 6 bases, in that order; junction bases with no gene match: 5. Here the CDR3 reads CAISGGAPGELFF. CDR3 nucleotide sequence: TGTGCCATAAGCGGGGGGGCACCCGGGGAGCTGTTTTTT.